The 30 T cell receptor beta chains below all came from one sample that was sequenced in a study of blood T cells in healthy people across ages (dated by TCRdb to between 2014 and 2017). The library was produced with 5' RACE. TCRdb records Illumina HiSeq 2500 as the sequencer. A second PCR of roughly 6 to 11 cycles was run with a J-beta primer mix and a sample-barcoded 5' primer. TCRdb reworked the public reads: Q25 trimming with fastp, MiXCR clone assembly, productive beta chains retained. Rows matching on CDR3 protein sequence are summarized as one entry with the most common DNA and genes. This sample gives 1.5 million to 2 million distinct CDR3 sequences in total; roughly 27% of them show up just once. The ten biggest clones cover roughly 8.2% of the sample. The specimen sequenced was blood. The receptor set was obtained from a woman aged 30 to 39 in good health.

At least ten counts were recorded for this clonotype. This rearrangement joins TRBV7-9 to TRBJ2-1; 8 positions agree with TRBD2. The germline CDR1 and CDR2 sequences are SEHNR and FQNEAQ (reference sequence). The V segment lost 0 bases and the J segment 9 bases; nucleotides outside the gene matches: 4. The CDR3 extends over 14 amino acids. In DNA form, the CDR3 reads TGTGCCAGCAGCTTAGCGCGGACTAGCTCTGAGCAGTTCTTC. The encoded protein is CASSLARTSSEQFF.

This clonotype occurred once. The rearrangement uses TRBV2 and TRBJ2-5; maybe TRBD2 (7 bases). Looked up from germline, CDR1 is SNHLY and CDR2 is FYNNEI. V lost 1 base and J lost 11, with 32 bases in between. The CDR3 spans 19 residues. The CDR3 region is CASSEDLKGGGPSYNEQYF. CDR3 nucleotide sequence: TGTGCCAGCAGTGAAGATTTAAAGGGGGGAGGGCCTTCTTACAATGAGCAGTACTTC.

The table lists this clonotype with many counts. The V call is TRBV5-1, the J call TRBJ2-6; D is uncertain. The length of the CDR3 is 13 residues. CDR1 and CDR2 from the germline V gene are SGHRS and YFSETQ. The V end was cut by 0 bases, the J end by 6 bases, with 4 bases between. This CDR3 is CASSLAEANVLTF. CDR3 DNA: TGCGCCAGCAGCTTGGCGGAGGCCAACGTCCTGACTTTC.

This clonotype appeared a few times. The chain combines TRBV7-6 with TRBJ2-2; 7 bases fit TRBD2. The CDR3 runs to 14 residues. J gave up 4 bases and V 5 bases, and 4 bases lay outside the gene matches. Germline V gene lookup returns CDR1 SGHVS and CDR2 FNYEAQ. CDR3 region: CASSPGTTTGELFF. The DNA of the CDR3 is TGTGCCAGCAGCCCAGGGACTACCACCGGGGAGCTGTTTTTT.

On this clonotype itself: This may be a read error: a much more frequent sequence differs by one nucleotide. The chain employs TRBV28 and TRBJ2-7; TRBD2 aligns across 11 bases. Germline-derived CDR1 and CDR2 are MDHEN and SYDVKM. The J segment lost 7 bases and the V segment lost 7 bases, leaving 9 bases of the junction unmatched. This CDR3 is 14 amino acids long. CDR3 region: CASKGTSGYNEQYF. Here the CDR3 DNA reads TGTGCCAGCAAAGGGACTAGCGGATACAATGAGCAGTACTTC.

Comments on this clonotype: Sequence at one end of the junction differs from germline and may be a read error. V usage is TRBV30 and J usage is TRBJ2-1, with no clear D. Germline CDR1 reads GTSNPN; CDR2 reads SVGIG (reference sequence). This CDR3 contains 13 residues. Here the CDR3 reads CAWSGGLDNEQVF. For the CDR3, the DNA is TGTGCCTGGAGTGGAGGCCTAGACAATGAGCAGGTCTTC.

This chain connects TRBV12-3 or TRBV12-4 to TRBJ1-4; tentatively, D is TRBD1 (5 bases). Trimming left V 6 bases short and J 10 bases short, with 21 bases between. The CDR3 runs 15 residues. CDR3 in amino acids: CASRTGTKERGKLFF. DNA of the CDR3: TGTGCCAGCAGGACCGGGACGAAAGAGCGGGGAAAACTGTTTTTT.

Concerning this clonotype: One end of the junction does not line up with germline, which may come from a read error. The chain links TRBV6-5 to TRBJ2-3; 7 bases fit TRBD1. Germline V gene lookup returns CDR1 MNHEY and CDR2 SVGAGI. CDR3 length equals 15 residues. CDR3 bases: TGTGCCAGCAGTTACGAGGGGGCTGGAGTAGATATGCAGTATTTT. Translating gives CASSYEGAGVDMQYF.

This rearrangement joins TRBV7-2 to TRBJ2-1, with 10 bases that match TRBD2. This CDR3 region has 18 residues. Per germline, CDR1 SGHTA and CDR2 FQGNSA. V was clipped by 5 bases and J by 0 bases; unmatched bases: 10. CDR3 sequence (DNA): TGTGCCAGCAGCGCAACGGGACTAGCGTTAAGCTCCTACAATGAGCAGTTCTTC. Translation: CASSATGLALSSYNEQFF.

The CDR3 protein is CASSVGTGLVTDTQYF. Here the CDR3 DNA reads TGTGCCAGCAGCGTGGGGACAGGTCTCGTCACAGATACGCAGTATTTT. V is TRBV9 and J is TRBJ2-3; 8 bases match TRBD1. The CDR3 extends over 16 amino acids. Germline CDR1 is SGDLS and CDR2 is YYNGEE. With V trimmed by 2 bases and J by 2 bases, 7 bases remained unmatched. The whole variable domain, filled in from reference TRBV9 and TRBJ2-3, reads DSGVTQTPKHLITATGQRVTLRCSPRSGDLSVYWYQQSLDQGLQFLIQYYNGEERAKGNILERFSAQQFPDLHSELNLSSLELGDSALYFCASSVGTGLVTDTQYFGPGTRLTVL.

This clonotype was counted a few times. One end of the junction varies from germline; a read error may be responsible. The chain couples TRBV5-1 to TRBJ2-1; possibly TRBD2 for D (6 bases). Germline CDR1 and CDR2: SGHRS and YFSETQ. The CDR3 loop spans 15 amino acids. The CDR3 reads CASSPLAGSYNKQFF. For the CDR3, the DNA is TGCGCCAGCAGTCCATTGGCGGGATCCTACAATAAGCAGTTCTTC.

With respect to this clonotype: This could be a read error, since a much larger clone is one nucleotide away. The chain links TRBV20-1 to TRBJ2-1; D is possibly TRBD2 (6 bases). Germline V gene lookup returns CDR1 DFQATT and CDR2 SNEGSKA (reference sequence). This CDR3 contains 16 residues. The CDR3 region has the DNA TGCAGTGCTAGAGTCCTTAGCGGCAGCTCCTACAAGGAGCAGTTCTTC. This encodes CSARVLSGSSYKEQFF.

Worth noting for this clonotype: The junction and the germline gene differ at one end; a read error may be behind it. This chain joins TRBV5-8 and TRBJ2-1; no firm D call. Germline CDR1 reads SGHTS; CDR2 reads YDEGEE. The CDR3 has 15 amino acids. In nucleotides, the CDR3 is TGTACCAGCAGCCGCCCGGACGGATACTACAATGAGCAGTTCTTC. It translates to CTSSRPDGYYNEQFF.

This clonotype has just a few counts. The chain links TRBV5-1 to TRBJ2-3, with 10 bases that match TRBD2. This CDR3 comprises 16 residues. V shed 0 bases, J shed 6 bases, and the junction held 7 bases outside the gene matches. CDR1 and CDR2 from the germline V gene are SGHRS and YFSETQ. The CDR3 DNA follows: TGCGCCAGCAGCTTGGAGGTAGCGGGGGGTTCGGATACGCAGTATTTT. Translating it yields CASSLEVAGGSDTQYF.

This clonotype was counted only a few times. This chain connects TRBV30 to TRBJ2-5; D unresolved. Trimming pared 0 bases from V and 4 bases from J, leaving 9 bases between. Germline V gene sequence: CDR1 GTSNPN, CDR2 SVGIG (reference sequence). The CDR3 spans 13 residues. The CDR3 protein is CAWSVGLGETQYF. The CDR3 DNA is TGTGCCTGGAGTGTAGGCCTGGGAGAGACCCAGTACTTC.

About this clonotype itself: This may be a read error, as it is one base from a much larger clone. The chain combines TRBV29-1 with TRBJ2-7; no definite D call. This CDR3 has 12 residues. The V gene lost 6 bases and the J gene lost 6 bases, with 15 bases spanning the gap. Germline lookup yields CDR1 SQVTM and CDR2 ANQGSEA. The CDR3 loop reads CSVASRVGEQYF. CDR3 nucleotide sequence: TGCAGCGTCGCCTCACGGGTGGGCGAGCAGTACTTC.

This chain uses TRBV12-3 or TRBV12-4 with TRBJ1-2; D is unresolved. V dropped 6 bases and J dropped 1 base, with 24 bases sitting between them. The CDR3 is 18 amino acids. CDR3 nucleotide sequence: TGTGCCAGCAGGGACGTTGGGTTGGGAGCGCCCCTTAACTATGGCTACACCTTC. Translation gives CASRDVGLGAPLNYGYTF.

The chain links TRBV5-5 to TRBJ2-1; D may be TRBD1 (5 bases). The CDR3 length is 13 residues. Trimming removed 0 bases at V and 8 bases at J, with 9 bases between. In germline, CDR1 is SGHKS, CDR2 YYEKEE (reference sequence). The CDR3 region is CASSLEGEDEQFF. CDR3 sequence (DNA): TGTGCCAGCAGCTTGGAAGGGGAAGATGAGCAGTTCTTC.

In its sample, this clonotype was seen a few times. V gene TRBV6-5 combines with J gene TRBJ2-5; D is unclear. With 7 bases removed from V and 1 base from J, the gap between germline ends came to 7 bases. The CDR3 has 12 amino acids. Germline loops: CDR1 MNHEY, CDR2 SVGAGI. CDR3 sequence (DNA): TGTGCCAGCAACTGGCCCCAAGAGACCCAGTACTTC. As protein: CASNWPQETQYF.

This clonotype turned up a few times. The chain carries TRBV11-1 and TRBJ2-1; D is undetermined. There are 15 residues in the CDR3. CDR1 and CDR2 from the germline V gene are SGHAT and FQDESV (reference sequence). Trimming stripped 4 bases from V and 0 bases from J, with 10 bases between. This CDR3 reads CASSSRFRSYNEQFF. CDR3 coding DNA: TGTGCCAGCAGCTCCAGGTTTCGCTCCTACAATGAGCAGTTCTTC.

This clonotype was detected only a few times. The chain is built from TRBV7-9 and TRBJ2-1; possibly TRBD1 for D (7 bases). V was shortened by 0 bases and J by 0 bases, with 9 bases between the two germline ends. The length of the CDR3 is 16 residues. From germline, CDR1 is SEHNR and CDR2 FQNEAQ (reference sequence). The CDR3 reads CASSLAQGGSYNEQFF. The CDR3 coding sequence is TGTGCCAGCAGCTTAGCTCAGGGGGGCTCCTACAATGAGCAGTTCTTC.

This chain joins TRBV7-9 and TRBJ1-3; D is perhaps TRBD1 (5 bases). CDR3 length: 16 residues. Germline V gene sequence: CDR1 SEHNR, CDR2 FQNEAQ (reference sequence). V was pared by 1 base and J by 0 bases, with 10 bases between. The CDR3: CASSLVGATSGNTIYF. The CDR3 nucleotides are TGTGCCAGCAGCTTAGTCGGGGCTACCTCTGGAAACACCATATATTTT.

This clonotype has a count of ten or more. V is TRBV12-3 or TRBV12-4 and J is TRBJ2-7; D is unclear. There are 11 residues in the CDR3. V was trimmed by 3 bases and J by 7 bases, leaving 7 bases between them. The CDR3 spells CASSFGREQYF. The DNA for the CDR3 is TGTGCCAGCAGTTTTGGTCGGGAGCAGTACTTC.

This chain connects TRBV20-1 to TRBJ2-6; 15 bases are a match to TRBD2. This CDR3 has 20 residues. Germline CDR1 DFQATT, CDR2 SNEGSKA (reference sequence). J lost 0 bases, V lost 6 bases, and 12 bases had no gene match. DNA for the CDR3: TGCAGTGCCTCCTGGGGACTAGCGGGAGGAGGGGTCTCTGGGGCCAACGTCCTGACTTTC. This encodes CSASWGLAGGGVSGANVLTF.

J is TRBJ1-1 and V is TRBV7-2; TRBD1 agrees at 8 bases. Unmatched junction bases numbered 2, after V lost 2 bases and J lost 0 bases. Per germline, CDR1 SGHTA and CDR2 FQGNSA. This CDR3 is 15 amino acids long. CDR3 protein: CASSLIRGLNTEAFF. The CDR3, as DNA: TGTGCCAGCAGCTTAATCAGGGGGCTGAACACTGAAGCTTTCTTT.

This clonotype turned up a few times. The gene calls are TRBV7-8 and TRBJ1-1; TRBD1 matches 8 bases. The V and J ends lost 4 bases and 4 bases, in that order; junction bases with no gene match: 5. Germline V gene data show CDR1 as SGHVS and CDR2 as FQNEAQ. CDR3 size: 14 residues. The CDR3 nucleotides read TGTGCCAGCAGCTCAAGGACAGGGAGCACTGAAGCTTTCTTT. Protein: CASSSRTGSTEAFF.

The table lists this clonotype with a few counts. The V gene is TRBV3-1, the J gene TRBJ2-3; 10 nucleotides align to TRBD2. The CDR3 is 18 amino acids. With 0 bases clipped from V and 0 bases from J, the junction kept 6 bases outside the gene matches. The germline V gene has CDR1 LGHDT and CDR2 YNNKEL (reference sequence). CDR3 nucleotide sequence: TGTGCCAGCAGCCAAGACAGGACTAGCGGTTCTAGCACAGATACGCAGTATTTT. Encoded protein: CASSQDRTSGSSTDTQYF.

This clonotype has a count of ten or more. This chain connects TRBV12-3 or TRBV12-4 to TRBJ1-2; D is uncertain. The CDR3 is made up of 12 amino acids. Trimming cost V 4 bases and J 7 bases, with 10 bases left between them. Written as DNA, the CDR3 is TGTGCCAGCAGTTATACTTTGGTTGGCTACACCTTC. Translating it yields CASSYTLVGYTF.

The J gene is TRBJ2-5, the V gene TRBV9, with 7 bases lining up with TRBD2. The germline CDR1 and CDR2 sequences are SGDLS and YYNGEE. CDR3 size: 15 residues. V lost 3 bases, J lost 4 bases, and 9 bases stayed unmatched. This chain's CDR3 is CASSEIIGGRETQYF. CDR3 nucleotides: TGTGCCAGCAGCGAGATAATCGGGGGGAGAGAGACCCAGTACTTC.

This clonotype was detected only a few times. The chain employs TRBV10-3 and TRBJ2-7; 7 bases fit TRBD2. The CDR3 covers 13 residues. V lost 0 bases and J lost 6; bases outside the gene matches: 2. The V gene's germline CDR1 is ENHRY and CDR2 SYGVKD. The CDR3 DNA reads as TGTGCCATCAGTGAGTCGACGGGAGGCGAGCAGTACTTC. Its protein product is CAISESTGGEQYF.